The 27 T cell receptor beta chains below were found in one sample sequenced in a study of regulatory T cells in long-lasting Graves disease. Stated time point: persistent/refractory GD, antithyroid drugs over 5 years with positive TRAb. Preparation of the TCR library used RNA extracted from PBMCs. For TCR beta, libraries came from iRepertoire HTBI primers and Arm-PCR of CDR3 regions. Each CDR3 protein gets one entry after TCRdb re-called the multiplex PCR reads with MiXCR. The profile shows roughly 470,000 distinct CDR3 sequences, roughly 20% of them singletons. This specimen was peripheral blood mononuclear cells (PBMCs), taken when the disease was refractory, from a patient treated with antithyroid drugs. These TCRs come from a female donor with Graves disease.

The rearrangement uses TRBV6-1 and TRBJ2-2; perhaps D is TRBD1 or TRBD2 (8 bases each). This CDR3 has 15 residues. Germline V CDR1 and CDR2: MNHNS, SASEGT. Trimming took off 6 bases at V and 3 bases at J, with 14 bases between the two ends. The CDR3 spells CASSGQGLDTGELFF. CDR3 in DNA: TGTGCCAGCAGCGGACAGGGACTAGACACCGGGGAGCTGTTTTTT.

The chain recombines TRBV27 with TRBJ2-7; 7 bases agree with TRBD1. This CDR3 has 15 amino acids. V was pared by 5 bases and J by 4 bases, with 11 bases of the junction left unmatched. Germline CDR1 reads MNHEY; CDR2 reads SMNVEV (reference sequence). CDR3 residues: CASSARQGTVYEQYF. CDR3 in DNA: TGTGCCAGCAGTGCCCGACAGGGTACTGTATACGAGCAGTACTTC.

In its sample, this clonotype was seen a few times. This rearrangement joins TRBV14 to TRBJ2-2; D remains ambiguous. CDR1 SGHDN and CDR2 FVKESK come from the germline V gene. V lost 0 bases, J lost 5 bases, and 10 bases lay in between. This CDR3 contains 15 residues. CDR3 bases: TGTGCCAGCAGCCAAGACTCCTTGTGGACCGGGGAGCTGTTTTTT. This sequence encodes CASSQDSLWTGELFF.

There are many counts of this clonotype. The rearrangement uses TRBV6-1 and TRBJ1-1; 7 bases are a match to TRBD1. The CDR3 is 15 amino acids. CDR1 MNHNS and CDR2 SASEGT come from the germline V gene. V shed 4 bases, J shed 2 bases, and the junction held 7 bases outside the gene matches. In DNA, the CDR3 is TGTGCCAGCAGTGCGACAGGGAAAGCAAACACTGAAGCTTTCTTT. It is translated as CASSATGKANTEAFF.

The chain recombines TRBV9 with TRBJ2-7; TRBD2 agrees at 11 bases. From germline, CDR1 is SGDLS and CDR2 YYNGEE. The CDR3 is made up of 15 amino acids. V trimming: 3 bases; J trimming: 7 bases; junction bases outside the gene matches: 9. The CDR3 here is CASSEKTSGIGEQYF. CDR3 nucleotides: TGTGCCAGCAGCGAAAAGACTAGCGGGATCGGTGAGCAGTACTTC.

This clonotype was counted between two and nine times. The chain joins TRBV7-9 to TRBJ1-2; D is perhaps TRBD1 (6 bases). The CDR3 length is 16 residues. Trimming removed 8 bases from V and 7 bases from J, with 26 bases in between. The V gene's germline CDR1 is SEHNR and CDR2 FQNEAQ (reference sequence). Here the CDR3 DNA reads TGTGCCAGCTTTAGTCGCAGGGGAACCTCAAACGGTGGCTACACCTTC. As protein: CASFSRRGTSNGGYTF.

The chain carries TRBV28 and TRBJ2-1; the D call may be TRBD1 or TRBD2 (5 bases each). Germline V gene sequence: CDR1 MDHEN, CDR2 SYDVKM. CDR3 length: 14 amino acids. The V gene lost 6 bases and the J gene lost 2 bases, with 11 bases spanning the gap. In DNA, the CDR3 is TGTGCCAGCAGGGGGGTGACGGCCTACAATGAGCAGTTCTTC. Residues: CASRGVTAYNEQFF.

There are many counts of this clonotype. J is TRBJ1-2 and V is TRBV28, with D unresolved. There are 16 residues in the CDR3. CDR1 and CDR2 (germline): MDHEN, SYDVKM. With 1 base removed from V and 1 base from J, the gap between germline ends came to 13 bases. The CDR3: CASSLFTALNNYGYTF. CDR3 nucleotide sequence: TGTGCCAGCAGTTTATTTACAGCCTTAAATAACTATGGCTACACCTTC.

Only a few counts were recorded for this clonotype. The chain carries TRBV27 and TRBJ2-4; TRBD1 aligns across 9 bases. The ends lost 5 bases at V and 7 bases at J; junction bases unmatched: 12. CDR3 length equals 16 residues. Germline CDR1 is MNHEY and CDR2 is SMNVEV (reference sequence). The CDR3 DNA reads TGTGCCAGCAGTCTAAACTCCGGGACAGGGAGGAACATTCAGTACTTC. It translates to CASSLNSGTGRNIQYF.

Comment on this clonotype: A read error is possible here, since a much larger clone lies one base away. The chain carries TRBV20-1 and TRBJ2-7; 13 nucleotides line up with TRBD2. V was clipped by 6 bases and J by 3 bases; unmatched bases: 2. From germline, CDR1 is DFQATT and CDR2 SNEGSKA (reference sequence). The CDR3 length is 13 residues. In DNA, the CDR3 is TGCAGTGCCACTAGCGGGAGGGTCTACGAGCAGTACTTC. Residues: CSATSGRVYEQYF.

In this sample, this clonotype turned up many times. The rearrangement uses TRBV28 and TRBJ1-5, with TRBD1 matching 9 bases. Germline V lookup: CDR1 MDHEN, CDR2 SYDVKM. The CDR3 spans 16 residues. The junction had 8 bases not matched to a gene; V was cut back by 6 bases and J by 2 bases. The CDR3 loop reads CASRPWTGDGNQPQHF. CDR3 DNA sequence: TGTGCCAGCAGACCTTGGACAGGGGATGGCAATCAGCCCCAGCATTTT.

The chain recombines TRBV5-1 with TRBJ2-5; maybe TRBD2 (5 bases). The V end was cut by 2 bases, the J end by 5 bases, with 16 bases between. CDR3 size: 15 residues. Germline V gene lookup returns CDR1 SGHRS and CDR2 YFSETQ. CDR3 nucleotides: TGCGCCAGCAGCTTCCCTAGCACGTCTGAGGAGACCCAGTACTTC. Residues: CASSFPSTSEETQYF.

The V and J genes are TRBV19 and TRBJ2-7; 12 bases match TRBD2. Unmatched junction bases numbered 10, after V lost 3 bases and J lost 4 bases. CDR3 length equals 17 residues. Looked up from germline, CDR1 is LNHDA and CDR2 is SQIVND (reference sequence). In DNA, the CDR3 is TGTGCCAGTAGTATCTCTAGCGGGAGGGCCGCAGGTTACGAGCAGTACTTC. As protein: CASSISSGRAAGYEQYF.

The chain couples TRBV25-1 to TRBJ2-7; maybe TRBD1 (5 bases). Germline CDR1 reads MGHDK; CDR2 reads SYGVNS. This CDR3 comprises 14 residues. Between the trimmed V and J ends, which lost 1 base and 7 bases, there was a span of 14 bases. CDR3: CASSELGSGWEQYF. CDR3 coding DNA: TGTGCCAGCAGTGAATTGGGGTCAGGGTGGGAGCAGTACTTC.

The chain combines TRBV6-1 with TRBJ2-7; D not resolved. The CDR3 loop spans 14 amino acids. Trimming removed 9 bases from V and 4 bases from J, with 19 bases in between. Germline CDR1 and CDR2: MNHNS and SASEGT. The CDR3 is CASLVGVRGYEQYF. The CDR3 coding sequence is TGTGCCAGTCTAGTAGGCGTGCGTGGGTACGAGCAGTACTTC.

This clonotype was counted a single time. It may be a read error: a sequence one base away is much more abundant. CDR3 amino acids: CASSNRVAVQETQHF. DNA for the CDR3: TGTGCCAGCAGTAACAGGGTAGCGGTCCAAGAGACCCAGCACTTC. The rearrangement links TRBV2 to TRBJ2-5; D assignment may be TRBD1 or TRBD2 (6 bases each). This CDR3 is built from 15 residues. From germline, CDR1 is SNHLY and CDR2 FYNNEI.

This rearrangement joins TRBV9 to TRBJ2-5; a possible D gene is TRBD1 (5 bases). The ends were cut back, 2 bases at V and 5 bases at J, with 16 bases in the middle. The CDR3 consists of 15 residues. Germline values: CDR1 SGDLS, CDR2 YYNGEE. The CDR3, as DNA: TGTGCCAGCAGCGTTGACCAGGGATCTATCGAGACCCAGTACTTC. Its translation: CASSVDQGSIETQYF.

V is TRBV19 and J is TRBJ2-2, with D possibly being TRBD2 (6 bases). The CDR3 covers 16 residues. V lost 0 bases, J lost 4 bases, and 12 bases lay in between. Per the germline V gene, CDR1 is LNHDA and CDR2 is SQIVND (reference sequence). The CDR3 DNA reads TGTGCCAGTAGTATAGAGGAGGGCCCGGGCACCGGGGAGCTGTTTTTT. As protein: CASSIEEGPGTGELFF.

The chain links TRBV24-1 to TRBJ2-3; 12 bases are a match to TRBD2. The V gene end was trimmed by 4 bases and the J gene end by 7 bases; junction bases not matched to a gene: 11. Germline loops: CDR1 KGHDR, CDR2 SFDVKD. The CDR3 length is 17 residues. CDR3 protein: CATSDPRTSGTLYTQYF. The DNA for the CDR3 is TGTGCCACCAGTGACCCGCGGACTAGCGGGACGTTGTATACGCAGTATTTT.

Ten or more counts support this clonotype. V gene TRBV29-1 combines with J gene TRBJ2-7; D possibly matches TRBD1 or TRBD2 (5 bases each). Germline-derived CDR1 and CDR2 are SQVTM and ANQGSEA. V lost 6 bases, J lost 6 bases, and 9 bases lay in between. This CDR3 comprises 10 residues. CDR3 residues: CSVGTSEQYF. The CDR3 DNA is TGCAGCGTGGGGACCTCCGAGCAGTACTTC.

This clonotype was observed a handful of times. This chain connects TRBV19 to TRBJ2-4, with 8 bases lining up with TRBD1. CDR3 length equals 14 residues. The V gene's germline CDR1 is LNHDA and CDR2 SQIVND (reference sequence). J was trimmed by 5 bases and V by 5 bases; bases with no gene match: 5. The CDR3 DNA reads TGTGCCAGTAGTGACAGGGGCTGGGAAAACATTCAGTACTTC. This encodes CASSDRGWENIQYF.

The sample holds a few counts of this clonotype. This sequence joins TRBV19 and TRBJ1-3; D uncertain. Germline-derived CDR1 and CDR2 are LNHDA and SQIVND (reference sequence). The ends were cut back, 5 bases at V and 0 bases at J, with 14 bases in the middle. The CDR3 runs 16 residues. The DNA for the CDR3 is TGTGCCAGTAGTGCTCCGGGCAGGAGCTCTGGAAACACCATATATTTT. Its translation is CASSAPGRSSGNTIYF.

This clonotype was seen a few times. The CDR3 DNA sequence: TGTGCCAGCAGAGGAACAGGAATAAACACCGGGGAGCTGTTTTTT. Translating it yields CASRGTGINTGELFF. The chain has TRBV27 and TRBJ2-2; D is perhaps TRBD1 (5 bases). Between the trimmed V and J ends, which lost 6 bases and 2 bases, there was a span of 13 bases. The CDR3 sequence is 15 residues long. CDR1 and CDR2 from the germline V gene are MNHEY and SMNVEV (reference sequence).

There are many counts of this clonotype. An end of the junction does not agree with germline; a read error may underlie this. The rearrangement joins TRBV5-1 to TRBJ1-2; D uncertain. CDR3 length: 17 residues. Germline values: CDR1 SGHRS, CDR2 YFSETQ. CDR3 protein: CASILTATVFSNYGYTF. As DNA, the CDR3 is TGCGCCAGCATCTTGACGGCTACAGTTTTCTCTAACTATGGCTACACCTTC.

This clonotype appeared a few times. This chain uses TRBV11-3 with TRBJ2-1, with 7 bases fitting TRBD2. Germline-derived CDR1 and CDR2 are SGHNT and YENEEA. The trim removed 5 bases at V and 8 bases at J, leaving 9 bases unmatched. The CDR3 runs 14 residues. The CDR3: CASSTQTSPHEQFF. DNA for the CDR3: TGTGCCAGCAGCACCCAGACTAGCCCCCATGAGCAGTTCTTC.

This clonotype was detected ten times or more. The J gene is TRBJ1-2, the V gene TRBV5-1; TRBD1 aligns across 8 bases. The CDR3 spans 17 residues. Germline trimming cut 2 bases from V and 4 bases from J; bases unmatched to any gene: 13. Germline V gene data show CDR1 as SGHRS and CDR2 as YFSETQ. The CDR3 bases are TGCGCCAGCAGCTTAACAGGGCGCAGGGGGCTTGGCTATGGCTACACCTTC. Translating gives CASSLTGRRGLGYGYTF.

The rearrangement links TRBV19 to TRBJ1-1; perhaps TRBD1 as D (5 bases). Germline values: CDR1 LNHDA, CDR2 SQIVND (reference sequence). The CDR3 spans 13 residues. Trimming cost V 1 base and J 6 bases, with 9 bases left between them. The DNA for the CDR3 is TGTGCCAGTAGTATAGCCGGGACTGCTGAAGCTTTCTTT. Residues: CASSIAGTAEAFF.